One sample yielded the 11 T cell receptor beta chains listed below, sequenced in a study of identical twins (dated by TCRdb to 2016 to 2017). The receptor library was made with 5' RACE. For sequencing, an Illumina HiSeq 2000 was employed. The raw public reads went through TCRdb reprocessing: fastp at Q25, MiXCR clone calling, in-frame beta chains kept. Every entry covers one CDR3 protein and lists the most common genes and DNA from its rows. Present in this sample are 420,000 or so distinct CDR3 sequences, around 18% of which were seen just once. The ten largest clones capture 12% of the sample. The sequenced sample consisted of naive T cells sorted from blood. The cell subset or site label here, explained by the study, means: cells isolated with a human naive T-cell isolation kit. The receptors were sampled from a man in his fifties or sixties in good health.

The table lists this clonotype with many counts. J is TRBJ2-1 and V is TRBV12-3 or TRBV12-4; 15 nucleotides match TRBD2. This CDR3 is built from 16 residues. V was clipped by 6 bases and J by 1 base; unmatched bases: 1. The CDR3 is CASRGLAGGSYNEQFF. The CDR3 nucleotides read TGTGCCAGCAGGGGACTAGCGGGAGGTTCCTACAATGAGCAGTTCTTC.

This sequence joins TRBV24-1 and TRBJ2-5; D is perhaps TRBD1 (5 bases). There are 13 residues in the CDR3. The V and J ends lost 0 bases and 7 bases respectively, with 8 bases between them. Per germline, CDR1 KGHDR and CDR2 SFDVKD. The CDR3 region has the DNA TGTGCCACCAGTGATTTGATGCAGGGGACCCAGTACTTC. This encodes CATSDLMQGTQYF.

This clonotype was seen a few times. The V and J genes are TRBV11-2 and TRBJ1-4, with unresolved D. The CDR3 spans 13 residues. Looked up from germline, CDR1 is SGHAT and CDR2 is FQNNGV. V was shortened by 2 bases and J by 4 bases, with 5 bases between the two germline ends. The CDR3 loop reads CASSLNLNEKLFF. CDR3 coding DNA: TGTGCCAGCAGCTTAAACCTTAATGAAAAACTGTTTTTT.

CDR3 nucleotides: TGTGCCAGCAGTTACACGACAGGGGGGGACACCGGGGAGCTGTTTTTT. Translating gives CASSYTTGGDTGELFF. The genes are TRBV6-5 and TRBJ2-2; 9 bases map to TRBD1. The CDR3 sequence is 16 residues long. V dropped 2 bases and J dropped 3; count of bases not matched to a gene: 4. The germline V gene has CDR1 MNHEY and CDR2 SVGAGI.

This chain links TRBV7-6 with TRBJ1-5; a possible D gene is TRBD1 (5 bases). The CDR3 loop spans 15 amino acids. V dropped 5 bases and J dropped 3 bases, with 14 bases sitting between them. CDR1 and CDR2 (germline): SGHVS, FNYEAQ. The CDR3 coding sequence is TGTGCCAGCAGCCCCTATCAGGGTCCCAATCAGCCCCAGCATTTT. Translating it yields CASSPYQGPNQPQHF.

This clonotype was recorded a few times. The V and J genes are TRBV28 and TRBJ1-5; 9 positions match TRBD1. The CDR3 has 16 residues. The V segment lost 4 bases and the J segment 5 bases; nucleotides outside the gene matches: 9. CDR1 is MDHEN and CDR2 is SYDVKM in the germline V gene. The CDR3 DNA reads TGTGCCAGCAGTTATGGGTCACAGGGGGCTTATCAGCCCCAGCATTTT. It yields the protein CASSYGSQGAYQPQHF.

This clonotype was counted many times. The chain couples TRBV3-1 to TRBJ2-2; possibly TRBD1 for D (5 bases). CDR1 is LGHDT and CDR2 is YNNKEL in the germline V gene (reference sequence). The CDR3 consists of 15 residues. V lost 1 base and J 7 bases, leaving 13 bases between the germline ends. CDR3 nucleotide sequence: TGTGCCAGCAGCCAAGCCCTCAGGGCCGGCGGGGAGCTGTTTTTT. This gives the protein CASSQALRAGGELFF.

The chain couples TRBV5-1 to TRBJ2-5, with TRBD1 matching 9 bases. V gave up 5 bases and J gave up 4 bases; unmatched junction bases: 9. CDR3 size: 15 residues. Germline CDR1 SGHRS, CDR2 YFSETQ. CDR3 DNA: TGCGCCAGCAGAAGCCCCGGGACAGGGATAGAGACCCAGTACTTC. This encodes CASRSPGTGIETQYF.

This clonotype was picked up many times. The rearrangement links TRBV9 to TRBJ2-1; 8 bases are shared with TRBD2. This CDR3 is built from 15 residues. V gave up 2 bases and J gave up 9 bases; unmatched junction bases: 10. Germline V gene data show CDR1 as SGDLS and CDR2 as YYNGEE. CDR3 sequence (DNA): TGTGCCAGCAGCGTCGACGGGAGGGGCTTAGGTGAGCAGTTCTTC. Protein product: CASSVDGRGLGEQFF.

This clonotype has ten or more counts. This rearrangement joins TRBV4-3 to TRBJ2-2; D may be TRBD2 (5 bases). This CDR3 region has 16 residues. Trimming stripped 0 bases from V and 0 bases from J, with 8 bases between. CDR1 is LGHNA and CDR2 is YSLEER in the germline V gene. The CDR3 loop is CASSQDASSNTGELFF. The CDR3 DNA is TGCGCCAGCAGCCAAGATGCTAGCTCGAACACCGGGGAGCTGTTTTTT.

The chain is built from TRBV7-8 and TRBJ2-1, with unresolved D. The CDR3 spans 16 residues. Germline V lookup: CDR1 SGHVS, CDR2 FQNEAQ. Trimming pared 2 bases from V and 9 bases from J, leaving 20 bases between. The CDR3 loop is CASSLLSMGKVAEQFF. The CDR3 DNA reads TGTGCCAGCAGCTTACTATCCATGGGGAAAGTGGCTGAGCAGTTCTTC.